This T cell receptor beta chain was found in a study of T cell repertoires in cytomegalovirus infection (dated by TCRdb to about 2019). Regarding the complete study: Donor HLA type was relevant to the analysis, because carriage of CMV infection together with the matching HLA type was indicated by public TCR beta signatures.

Overall results and qualifications from the work: In both this cohort and an independent roughly 400-donor cohort, the cumulative frequency of public TCR beta family members distinguished carriers of CMV infection plus the relevant HLA type. The ex vivo response was dominated by HLA-C-restricted CMV-specific TCR beta clonotypes, which also provided the single most frequent clonotype in two of eight donors.

Instrument used: Illumina HiSeq 1500. Starting from the raw public reads, TCRdb applied fastp trimming at Q25, assembled clones with MiXCR and retained in-frame beta chains. Rows merge per CDR3 protein into single entries with the most common DNA and genes. Within this sample are roughly 720,000 distinct CDR3 sequences, with roughly 35% of them counted one time only. In total, the top ten clones hold roughly 2.8% of the sample. CDR1 and CDR2, per the germline V gene, are ENHRY and SYGVKD. From cysteine to phenylalanine, the CDR3 is 16 amino acids long. The DNA shown is the 48-base CDR3, in frame from base 1. Trimming takes 3 bases off V and 6 bases off J; junction bases not matched to a gene: 10. With respect to this clonotype: The clone's antigen remains unknown. Per-base quality was not reported, and no clone a single base away is much larger than it.

The clonotype originates from a human donor in good health (CMV status not recorded). Some clones in this sample may be carry-over from other donors' samples. The V and J segments used are TRBV10-3 and TRBJ2-1; 8 central nucleotides agree with TRBD2. The sample consisted of PBMCs. CDR3 loop: CAISEVREGKGNEQFF. The nucleotide sequence is TGTGCCATCAGTGAAGTTCGGGAGGGTAAAGGCAATGAGCAGTTCTTC.